Below are 5 T cell receptor beta chains sequenced from a single sample in a study of graft-versus-host responses after intestinal transplantation. Assay: immunoSEQ multiplex PCR; the TCRdb copy retains only in-frame clones and omits some. The repertoire holds approximately 100,000 clones, with roughly 82% as singletons. The sequenced sample was PBMCs, obtained 255 days after intestinal transplant. These receptors all come from a human patient who received an intestinal transplant, so some T cells may come from the graft donor.

The chain uses TRBV7-3 and TRBJ2-2; D is unclear. The CDR3 is 14 amino acids. The V and J ends lost 1 base and 1 base respectively, with 4 bases between them. Germline CDR1 SGHTA, CDR2 FQGTGA. CDR3 loop: CASSLNRNTGELFF. The CDR3 DNA is TGTGCCAGCAGCTTAAACAGGAACACCGGGGAGCTGTTTTTT.

The chain joins TRBV9 to TRBJ2-7; possibly TRBD2 for D (7 bases). Germline V CDR1 and CDR2: SGDLS, YYNGEE. This CDR3 is built from 19 residues. The V gene lost 0 bases and the J gene lost 2 bases, with 24 bases spanning the gap. CDR3 sequence reads: CASSVGWGGQGNRPYEQYF. CDR3 coding DNA: TGTGCCAGCAGCGTAGGTTGGGGGGGGCAAGGAAATCGGCCCTACGAGCAGTACTTC.

Here the CDR3 reads CASSRQGTTDTQYF. The CDR3 coding sequence is TGTGCCAGCAGCCGACAGGGGACCACAGATACGCAGTATTTT. The chain has TRBV6-6 and TRBJ2-3; 8 bases are a match to TRBD1. Germline V gives CDR1 MNHNY, CDR2 SVGAGI (reference sequence). This CDR3 spans 14 amino acids. J lost 2 bases, V lost 6 bases, and 4 bases had no gene match.

The CDR3 region has the DNA TGTGCCAGCACCACCCGGAATCAGCCCCAGCATTTT. It encodes CASTTRNQPQHF. The genes are TRBV28 and TRBJ1-5; D remains unclear. The CDR3 runs to 12 residues. The V gene lost 7 bases and the J gene lost 4 bases, with 8 bases spanning the gap. CDR1 MDHEN and CDR2 SYDVKM come from the germline V gene.

The chain carries TRBV30 and TRBJ1-5; the D is unclear. V shed 5 bases and J shed 2 bases, with 13 bases lying between them. This CDR3 comprises 14 residues. CDR1 is GTSNPN and CDR2 is SVGIG in the germline V gene (reference sequence). The CDR3 reads CAWSDVVGNQPQHF. In DNA form, the CDR3 reads TGTGCCTGGTCGGATGTGGTGGGCAATCAGCCCCAGCATTTT.